The 28 T cell receptor beta chains reported below all come from one sample, sequenced in a study of shared clonotypes between healthy human individuals. Produced via immunoSEQ multiplex PCR; TCRdb's table is partial and in-frame only. The data contain around 2.5 million clones, roughly 93% of them seen just once; the ten biggest clones take up 0.36%. The sample consisted of naive CD4+ T cells from PBMCs. Subset specified: CD45RA+ positively selected. The receptors come from a man in his late teens or twenties in good health. Some clones in this sample may be carry-over from other donors' samples.

In DNA, the CDR3 is TGTGCCAGCAGCGTAGTGGCAGTACCAGGCTCTGGGGCCAACGTCCTGACTTTC. Protein product: CASSVVAVPGSGANVLTF. V usage is TRBV9 and J usage is TRBJ2-6; D gene uncertain. Germline loops: CDR1 SGDLS, CDR2 YYNGEE. V lost 0 bases and J 0 bases, leaving 13 bases between the germline ends. The CDR3 is made up of 18 amino acids.

This chain links TRBV14 with TRBJ2-2; no reliable D call. Trimming took 4 bases from V and 2 from J, leaving 5 bases between them. The CDR3 sequence is 13 residues long. The germline V gene has CDR1 SGHDN and CDR2 FVKESK. The CDR3 reads CASSPQNTGELFF. CDR3 sequence (DNA): TGTGCCAGCAGCCCTCAAAACACCGGGGAGCTGTTTTTT.

The chain employs TRBV5-1 and TRBJ2-3; 8 nucleotides match TRBD2. V trimming: 3 bases; J trimming: 2 bases; junction bases outside the gene matches: 5. The CDR3 extends over 15 amino acids. In germline, CDR1 is SGHRS, CDR2 YFSETQ. DNA for the CDR3: TGCGCCAGCAGCTCCGGGACTAGTGCCACAGATACGCAGTATTTT. It yields the protein CASSSGTSATDTQYF. Based on the CDR3 plus reference TRBV5-1 and TRBJ2-3, the full variable domain is KAGVTQTPRYLIKTRGQQVTLSCSPISGHRSVSWYQQTPGQGLQFLFEYFSETQRNKGNFPGRFSGRQFSNSRSEMNVSTLELGDSALYLCASSSGTSATDTQYFGPGTRLTVL.

The J gene is TRBJ1-4, the V gene TRBV6-5; 8 bases map to TRBD1. The germline gives CDR1 MNHEY, CDR2 SVGAGI. The length of the CDR3 is 14 residues. V shed 5 bases and J 8 bases; nucleotides not matched to a gene: 7. The CDR3 spells CASSGQGLGEKLFF. CDR3 coding DNA: TGTGCCAGCAGTGGACAGGGCCTAGGCGAAAAACTGTTTTTT.

The V and J genes are TRBV10-3 and TRBJ2-3; D unclear. The germline gives CDR1 ENHRY, CDR2 SYGVKD. The CDR3 runs to 14 residues. The V end was cut by 10 bases, the J end by 0 bases, with 14 bases between. CDR3 sequence (DNA): TGTGCCACCGCGCTAGTGACTAGCACAGATACGCAGTATTTT. This sequence encodes CATALVTSTDTQYF.

The V call is TRBV10-2, the J call TRBJ1-3, with D unresolved. The germline V gene has CDR1 WSHSY and CDR2 SAAADI. CDR3 length: 11 residues. With 7 bases removed from V and 6 bases from J, the gap between germline ends came to 7 bases. CDR3 sequence reads: CASTQQNTIYF. CDR3 bases: TGCGCCAGCACACAGCAAAACACCATATATTTT.

CDR3 sequence: CASSPNPGVKGGNEKLFF. In DNA form, the CDR3 reads TGTGCCAGCTCACCAAACCCCGGGGTTAAAGGGGGTAATGAAAAACTGTTTTTT. The rearrangement joins TRBV18 to TRBJ1-4, with a weak D call TRBD1 (6 bases). Germline CDR1 KGHSH, CDR2 LQKENI. The CDR3 consists of 18 residues. Trimming removed 2 bases from V and 4 bases from J, with 20 bases in between.

V and J are TRBV7-9 and TRBJ2-1; the match to TRBD2 covers 9 bases. CDR3 length equals 15 residues. With V trimmed by 2 bases and J by 4 bases, 3 bases remained unmatched. The germline CDR1 and CDR2 sequences are SEHNR and FQNEAQ (reference sequence). CDR3 residues: CASSLPAGGYNEQFF. Here the CDR3 DNA reads TGTGCCAGCAGCTTACCCGCGGGGGGGTACAATGAGCAGTTCTTC.

This chain connects TRBV5-1 to TRBJ2-2; 12 nucleotides match TRBD1. CDR1 and CDR2 (germline): SGHRS, YFSETQ. The CDR3 extends over 16 amino acids. Losses at the gene ends were 7 bases for V and 7 bases for J; bases not matched to a gene: 11. CDR3 amino acids: CASHRDRGLISGELFF. CDR3 sequence (DNA): TGCGCCAGCCACCGGGACAGGGGGCTGATAAGCGGGGAGCTGTTTTTT.

This clone was observed a single time. Written as DNA, the CDR3 is TGCAGCATTGGGGCGGACTATGGCTACACCTTC. It specifies CSIGADYGYTF. The J gene is TRBJ1-2, the V gene TRBV29-1; maybe TRBD1 (5 bases). V lost 8 bases to trimming and J lost 3 bases, with 10 bases between them. CDR3 length: 11 amino acids. CDR1 SQVTM and CDR2 ANQGSEA come from the germline V gene.

The V gene is TRBV27, the J gene TRBJ2-2, with unresolved D. V was clipped by 10 bases and J by 3 bases, with 6 bases between them. Per germline, CDR1 MNHEY and CDR2 SMNVEV (reference sequence). The CDR3 runs 11 residues. Here the CDR3 DNA reads TGTGCCACCTCACACACCGGGGAGCTGTTTTTT. It yields the protein CATSHTGELFF.

This clone appeared a single time. This chain links TRBV28 with TRBJ1-2; 8 bases are shared with TRBD1. V dropped 5 bases and J dropped 4; count of bases not matched to a gene: 15. CDR1 is MDHEN and CDR2 is SYDVKM in the germline V gene. CDR3 size: 17 residues. CDR3 residues: CASSTTGTGPNFYGYTF. The CDR3 region has the DNA TGTGCCAGCAGTACTACCGGGACAGGCCCTAATTTCTATGGCTACACCTTC.

This chain links TRBV4-1 with TRBJ2-1; D not certain. The ends were cut back, 1 base at V and 8 bases at J, with 12 bases in the middle. Germline CDR1 is MGHRA and CDR2 is YSYEKL. There are 14 residues in the CDR3. This CDR3 is CASSQVRGVDEQFF. The CDR3 nucleotides read TGCGCCAGCAGCCAAGTACGTGGGGTCGATGAGCAGTTCTTC.

The chain has TRBV7-9 and TRBJ1-1; the D gene is possibly TRBD1 (5 bases). The germline gives CDR1 SEHNR, CDR2 FQNEAQ (reference sequence). Trimming pared 2 bases from V and 0 bases from J, leaving 13 bases between. The CDR3 consists of 16 residues. In nucleotides, the CDR3 is TGTGCCAGCAGCTTATTGTTGGGGGTGATGAACACTGAAGCTTTCTTT. Protein: CASSLLLGVMNTEAFF.

The genes are TRBV18 and TRBJ2-1; 8 bases align to TRBD2. Per the germline V gene, CDR1 is KGHSH and CDR2 is LQKENI. This CDR3 comprises 16 residues. V shed 3 bases, J shed 8 bases, and the junction held 12 bases outside the gene matches. Here the CDR3 DNA reads TGTGCCAGCTCACCGACGACTAGCGCCTTTATCCATGAGCAGTTCTTC. Translation gives CASSPTTSAFIHEQFF.

The V and J genes are TRBV7-8 and TRBJ2-7; TRBD1 aligns across 7 bases. Germline assignment: CDR1 SGHVS and CDR2 FQNEAQ. V lost 0 bases and J lost 3; bases outside the gene matches: 8. This CDR3 has 16 residues. CDR3 bases: TGTGCCAGCAGCTTAGCACCGACAGGGTCCAACTACGAGCAGTACTTC. This translates into CASSLAPTGSNYEQYF.

This clone occurred a few times. V and J are TRBV28 and TRBJ1-5; D gene uncertain. Germline loops: CDR1 MDHEN, CDR2 SYDVKM. The CDR3 is 14 residues long. Trimming stripped 5 bases from V and 0 bases from J, with 8 bases between. Here the CDR3 reads CASSRAYSNQPQHF. In nucleotides, the CDR3 is TGTGCCAGCAGTAGAGCGTATAGCAATCAGCCCCAGCATTTT. Variable domain in full (rest from reference TRBV28 and TRBJ1-5): DVKVTQSSRYLVKRTGEKVFLECVQDMDHENMFWYRQDPGLGLRLIYFSYDVKMKEKGDIPEGYSVSREKKERFSLILESASTNQTSMYLCASSRAYSNQPQHFGDGTRLSIL.

This clone was seen only once. This sequence joins TRBV1 and TRBJ2-3; the DNA was not compared with TRBD2, the D call given in the table. TRBV1 is marked as a pseudogene. CDR3 size: 17 residues. The CDR3: CTSSASGRAGATDTQYF. The CDR3 DNA reads as TGCACCAGCAGCGCTAGCGGGAGGGCCGGGGCGACAGATACGCAGTATTTT.

The rearrangement joins TRBV28 to TRBJ1-1; 7 bases align to TRBD1. Per the germline V gene, CDR1 is MDHEN and CDR2 is SYDVKM. The J segment lost 7 bases and the V segment lost 6 bases, leaving 8 bases of the junction unmatched. This CDR3 is built from 13 residues. CDR3 region: CASSRGTEDEAFF. DNA of the CDR3: TGTGCCAGCAGCCGAGGGACAGAAGATGAAGCTTTCTTT.

The chain has TRBV29-1 and TRBJ1-1, with D maybe TRBD1 (5 bases). Germline assignment: CDR1 SQVTM and CDR2 ANQGSEA. Trimming took 6 bases from V and 4 from J, leaving 15 bases between them. This CDR3 is 13 amino acids long. CDR3 loop: CSVAGSWGTEAFF. CDR3 nucleotides: TGCAGCGTGGCAGGGTCTTGGGGCACTGAAGCTTTCTTT. The full variable domain, in which reference TRBV29-1 and TRBJ1-1 provide the parts outside the CDR3, is SAVISQKPSRDICQRGTSLTIQCQVDSQVTMMFWYRQQPGQSLTLIATANQGSEATYESGFVIDKFPISRPNLTFSTLTVSNMSPEDSSIYLCSVAGSWGTEAFFGQGTRLTVV.

V usage is TRBV6-1 and J usage is TRBJ2-7, with TRBD2 matching over 13 bases. J gave up 2 bases and V 4 bases, and 2 bases lay outside the gene matches. Germline CDR1 and CDR2: MNHNS and SASEGT. This CDR3 has 15 amino acids. The CDR3 spells CASSGTSGGAYEQYF. In nucleotides, the CDR3 is TGTGCCAGCAGTGGGACTAGCGGGGGTGCCTACGAGCAGTACTTC.

V gene TRBV5-8 combines with J gene TRBJ1-1, with a weak D call TRBD1 (5 bases). The CDR3 totals 15 residues. In germline, CDR1 is SGHTS, CDR2 YDEGEE. The V end lost 4 bases, the J end lost 1 base, and 14 bases lay between the germline ends. The CDR3 loop reads CASSRGQVANTEAFF. The DNA for the CDR3 is TGTGCCAGCAGCAGGGGCCAAGTGGCGAACACTGAAGCTTTCTTT.

The chain links TRBV19 to TRBJ2-4, with TRBD1 matching over 7 bases. The germline V gene encodes CDR1 LNHDA and CDR2 SQIVND (reference sequence). The trim removed 0 bases at V and 0 bases at J, leaving 2 bases unmatched. This CDR3 is 16 amino acids long. In nucleotides, the CDR3 is TGTGCCAGTAGTATAGATAACAGGGGAGCCAAAAACATTCAGTACTTC. Translated, it gives CASSIDNRGAKNIQYF.

V gene TRBV10-2 combines with J gene TRBJ1-1; 12 nucleotides match TRBD1. Germline V gene sequence: CDR1 WSHSY, CDR2 SAAADI. The V gene end was trimmed by 5 bases and the J gene end by 9 bases; junction bases not matched to a gene: 10. The CDR3 extends over 15 amino acids. CDR3 region: CASSSRGTGGFKAFF. DNA for the CDR3: TGCGCCAGCAGTTCCCGAGGGACAGGGGGCTTTAAAGCTTTCTTT.

As for this clone: The sample contains more than one DNA sequence encoding this CDR3. The chain combines TRBV18 with TRBJ2-5; D remains ambiguous. This CDR3 has 13 residues. Germline values: CDR1 KGHSH, CDR2 LQKENI. The V end was cut by 0 bases, the J end by 1 base, with 3 bases between. The CDR3 is CASSPPGQETQYF. The CDR3 DNA sequence: TGTGCCAGCTCACCACCGGGCCAAGAGACCCAGTACTTC.

The chain uses TRBV11-1 and TRBJ1-1, with D possibly matching TRBD1 (6 bases). Between the trimmed V and J ends, which lost 3 bases and 1 base, there was a span of 9 bases. In germline, CDR1 is SGHAT, CDR2 FQDESV (reference sequence). The CDR3 totals 14 residues. CDR3 in DNA: TGTGCCAGCAGCTTCCCGGGACAGAACACTGAAGCTTTCTTT. This translates into CASSFPGQNTEAFF.

This clone was seen only once. V is TRBV28 and J is TRBJ2-1; TRBD1 matches 9 bases. Germline lookup yields CDR1 MDHEN and CDR2 SYDVKM. This CDR3 is 14 amino acids long. J gave up 7 bases and V 5 bases, and 6 bases lay outside the gene matches. This CDR3 reads CASSRGTGPNEQFF. The CDR3 DNA reads TGTGCCAGCAGTAGGGGGACAGGGCCTAATGAGCAGTTCTTC.

V is TRBV11-1 and J is TRBJ2-3; TRBD2 aligns across 14 bases. The CDR3 has 19 residues. J was trimmed by 1 base and V by 6 bases; bases with no gene match: 12. Germline CDR1 is SGHAT and CDR2 is FQDESV (reference sequence). The CDR3 protein is CASSIPGLAGVGGTDTQYF. Written as DNA, the CDR3 is TGTGCCAGCAGTATCCCGGGACTAGCGGGAGTGGGTGGCACAGATACGCAGTATTTT.